Below, 3 T cell receptor beta chains from the same sample are listed, as sequenced in a study of cytomegalovirus exposure and HLA in healthy donors. Both 60 Vbeta primers and 13 Jbeta primers went into the PCR. TCRdb keeps only in-frame clones here, not all; method: immunoSEQ multiplex PCR. The table has more than 95,000 clones, approximately 80% seen once; the top ten hold roughly 5%. The material sequenced was PBMCs. The source of these receptors is a man aged 45-65 years in good health and CMV-seropositive.

The V and J genes are TRBV5-4 and TRBJ2-2, with 7 bases lining up with TRBD2. Looked up from germline, CDR1 is SGHNT and CDR2 is YYREEE (reference sequence). This CDR3 is built from 14 residues. Germline trimming cut 4 bases from V and 7 bases from J; bases unmatched to any gene: 7. CDR3 coding DNA: TGTGCCAGCAGCGCAGGACTAGTTGGCGGGGAGCTGTTTTTT. Amino acids: CASSAGLVGGELFF.

A note on this clone: Other DNA sequences in the sample encode the same CDR3. The chain has TRBV5-1 and TRBJ2-7; no clear D. Germline V gene data show CDR1 as SGHRS and CDR2 as YFSETQ. There are 14 residues in the CDR3. V lost 0 bases, J lost 3 bases, and 10 bases lay in between. CDR3 nucleotide sequence: TGCGCCAGCAGCTTGGATGCAGGAAACTACGAGCAGTACTTC. Its protein product is CASSLDAGNYEQYF. The full variable domain, completed using reference TRBV5-1 and TRBJ2-7, is KAGVTQTPRYLIKTRGQQVTLSCSPISGHRSVSWYQQTPGQGLQFLFEYFSETQRNKGNFPGRFSGRQFSNSRSEMNVSTLELGDSALYLCASSLDAGNYEQYFGPGTRLTVT.

CDR3 protein: CASSSTVHAAFF. DNA for the CDR3: TGTGCCAGCAGCTCGACAGTTCATGCAGCTTTCTTT. The chain has TRBV11-2 and TRBJ1-1, with D possibly being TRBD1 (5 bases). The CDR3 sequence is 12 residues long. Trimming stripped 4 bases from V and 10 bases from J, with 13 bases between. Germline lookup yields CDR1 SGHAT and CDR2 FQNNGV. The whole variable domain, filled in from reference TRBV11-2 and TRBJ1-1, reads EAGVAQSPRYKIIEKRQSVAFWCNPISGHATLYWYQQILGQGPKLLIQFQNNGVVDDSQLPKDRFSAERLKGVDSTLKIQPAKLEDSAVYLCASSSTVHAAFFGQGTRLTVV.